This paragraph covers one T cell receptor (beta chain) sequence. Its cognate antigen is unknown. The sample belongs to a study of shared clonotypes between healthy human individuals. The CDR3 contains 16 residues. Germline CDR1 and CDR2: MDHEN and SYDVKM. The junction had 7 bases not matched to a gene; V was cut back by 6 bases and J by 5 bases. Profiling relied on immunoSEQ multiplex PCR, and the TCRdb table lists in-frame clones only, not all of them. The sample lists about 2.4 million clones; approximately 93% were seen once. General study findings and limits: Naive subsets generally exceeded memory subsets in estimated richness.

The sequenced sample consisted of naive CD4+ T cells from PBMCs. Described subset: CD45RA+ positively selected. This sequence originates from a man between 18 and 29 years old in good health. Some clones in this sample may be carry-over from other donors' samples. This chain links TRBV28 with TRBJ2-1; 13 bases are a match to TRBD2. CDR3 DNA: TGTGCCAGCAGACCTACTAGCGGGGGGGGGCACAATGAGCAGTTCTTC. Translated, it gives CASRPTSGGGHNEQFF.